The 28 T cell receptor beta chains listed next were all sequenced from one sample in a study of blood T cell repertoires in COVID-19. Some clones are missing from TCRdb's copy, which holds only in-frame ones; the method was immunoSEQ multiplex PCR. Found here are some 170,000 clones, around 84% of them singletons; the top ten hold roughly 19%. Sequenced input: peripheral blood. The receptor set was obtained from an elderly woman with acute or convalescent COVID-19.

The chain uses TRBV6-5 and TRBJ2-7, with unresolved D. Trimming removed 6 bases from V and 3 bases from J, with 9 bases in between. Germline CDR1 reads MNHEY; CDR2 reads SVGAGI. This CDR3 is built from 12 residues. The CDR3 loop is CASRTSYYEQYF. CDR3 DNA sequence: TGTGCCAGCAGAACGAGTTACTACGAGCAGTACTTC.

This clone was counted once. V and J are TRBV28 and TRBJ1-1; 9 bases are a match to TRBD1. Germline V gene data show CDR1 as MDHEN and CDR2 as SYDVKM. There are 18 residues in the CDR3. Trimming took 6 bases from V and 1 from J; bases not matched to a gene: 15. As DNA, the CDR3 is TGTGCCAGCAGCACTGCTGGATGGACAGGGGTCCGGAACACTGAAGCTTTCTTT. This gives the protein CASSTAGWTGVRNTEAFF.

V is TRBV11-3 and J is TRBJ2-1, with 9 bases lining up with TRBD2. The CDR3 is 14 residues long. The ends lost 0 bases at V and 10 bases at J; junction bases unmatched: 4. Germline lookup yields CDR1 SGHNT and CDR2 YENEEA. CDR3: CASSLDPLAGEQFF. The CDR3 DNA reads TGTGCCAGCAGCTTAGATCCCCTAGCGGGAGAGCAGTTCTTC.

The V call is TRBV18, the J call TRBJ1-4; D might be TRBD1 (6 bases). Trimming cost V 5 bases and J 6 bases, with 16 bases left between them. Germline V gives CDR1 KGHSH, CDR2 LQKENI. This CDR3 comprises 15 residues. The CDR3 bases are TGTGCCAGCTCATCTACAGGGAAGAGGGATGAAAAACTGTTTTTT. Translation: CASSSTGKRDEKLFF.

The chain combines TRBV4-1 with TRBJ2-2; 8 nucleotides match TRBD1. Germline-derived CDR1 and CDR2 are MGHRA and YSYEKL. The length of the CDR3 is 16 residues. With V trimmed by 4 bases and J by 7 bases, 11 bases remained unmatched. The DNA of the CDR3 is TGCGCCAGCAGCCCCCCGGGACAGGAATTAGTCGGGGAGCTGTTTTTT. It codes for CASSPPGQELVGELFF.

The CDR3 sequence: CAWTSPGQGRLNTEAFF. The CDR3 nucleotides read TGTGCCTGGACTAGTCCGGGACAGGGACGTTTGAACACTGAAGCTTTCTTT. The genes are TRBV30 and TRBJ1-1, with 9 bases lining up with TRBD1. The germline gives CDR1 GTSNPN, CDR2 SVGIG (reference sequence). J lost 0 bases, V lost 4 bases, and 12 bases had no gene match. This CDR3 region has 17 residues.

This sequence joins TRBV6-2 or TRBV6-3 and TRBJ2-6, with D possibly matching TRBD2 (5 bases). The CDR3 length is 19 residues. CDR1 is MNHEY, CDR2 SVGEGT, per germline. The V end was cut by 0 bases, the J end by 0 bases, with 15 bases between. CDR3 sequence (DNA): TGTGCCAGCAGTTACTCGAATTTTGGGCGGGCCTCTGGGGCCAACGTCCTGACTTTC. Residues: CASSYSNFGRASGANVLTF.

V is TRBV6-4 and J is TRBJ1-1, with 11 bases aligning to TRBD1. The germline V gene has CDR1 MRHNA and CDR2 SNTAGT. The CDR3 consists of 14 residues. Losses at the gene ends were 3 bases for V and 4 bases for J; bases not matched to a gene: 1. CDR3: CASSEGTGGTEAFF. CDR3 nucleotides: TGTGCCAGCAGTGAGGGGACAGGGGGCACTGAAGCTTTCTTT.

This sequence joins TRBV25-1 and TRBJ2-1; a possible D gene is TRBD2 (6 bases). This CDR3 has 15 amino acids. The V gene's germline CDR1 is MGHDK and CDR2 SYGVNS. Trimming took 8 bases from V and 9 from J, leaving 23 bases between them. CDR3 sequence (DNA): TGTGCCAGCCCCGGATGTAAGGGAGGAAGGGGTGAGCAGTTCTTC. Its protein product is CASPGCKGGRGEQFF. The variable domain in full, completed from reference TRBV25-1 and TRBJ2-1, reads EADIYQTPRYLVIGTGKKITLECSQTMGHDKMYWYQQDPGMELHLIHYSYGVNSTEKGDLSSESTVSRIRTEHFPLTLESARPSHTSQYLCASPGCKGGRGEQFFGPGTRLTVL.

CDR3 nucleotides: TGTGCCAGTAGTCCCCGACAGGGCCCTTATGGCTACACCTTC. This encodes CASSPRQGPYGYTF. The genes are TRBV19 and TRBJ1-2; 7 nucleotides match TRBD1. Per the germline V gene, CDR1 is LNHDA and CDR2 is SQIVND (reference sequence). The CDR3 runs 14 residues. J gave up 5 bases and V 5 bases, and 8 bases lay outside the gene matches.

As DNA, the CDR3 is TGTGCCAGCAGCCACCGGGACAGCTACACCGGGGAGCTGTTTTTT. Its translation is CASSHRDSYTGELFF. The rearrangement links TRBV11-1 to TRBJ2-2; 7 positions match TRBD1. CDR1 SGHAT and CDR2 FQDESV come from the germline V gene (reference sequence). The CDR3 sequence is 15 residues long. V was clipped by 5 bases and J by 3 bases; unmatched bases: 6.

In regard to this clone: Germline and junction disagree at one end, which may indicate a read error. V is TRBV6-1 and J is TRBJ1-4, with TRBD1 identical over 8 bases. Germline CDR1 is MNHNS and CDR2 is SASEGT. CDR3 length equals 14 residues. In DNA, the CDR3 is TGTGCCAGCAGGGAAGACAGGGGACGCGAAAAACTGTTTTTT. Its protein is CASREDRGREKLFF.

On this clone itself: Other DNA variants within this sample encode the same CDR3. The CDR3 reads CASSSGQSNQPQHF. CDR3 in DNA: TGTGCCAGTAGTTCGGGACAAAGCAATCAGCCCCAGCATTTT. This chain uses TRBV19 with TRBJ1-5; weak D call: TRBD1 (6 bases). Trimming took off 5 bases at V and 1 base at J, with 9 bases between the two ends. The CDR3 length is 14 residues. The germline V gene encodes CDR1 LNHDA and CDR2 SQIVND (reference sequence). Full variable domain (remainder filled in from reference TRBV19 and TRBJ1-5): DGGITQSPKYLFRKEGQNVTLSCEQNLNHDAMYWYRQDPGQGLRLIYYSQIVNDFQKGDIAEGYSVSREKKESFPLTVTSAQKNPTAFYLCASSSGQSNQPQHFGDGTRLSIL.

This chain connects TRBV5-1 to TRBJ1-1, with TRBD1 matching over 9 bases. V lost 4 bases to trimming and J lost 3 bases; unmatched junction nucleotides: 13. Germline CDR1 reads SGHRS; CDR2 reads YFSETQ. The CDR3 runs 17 residues. The CDR3 sequence is CASSATRDRVADTEAFF. In DNA, the CDR3 is TGCGCCAGCAGCGCCACCCGGGACAGGGTTGCGGACACTGAAGCTTTCTTT.

The V gene is TRBV6-5, the J gene TRBJ1-5; 7 positions agree with TRBD1. The V gene's germline CDR1 is MNHEY and CDR2 SVGAGI. The CDR3 extends over 15 amino acids. V gave up 6 bases and J gave up 4 bases; unmatched junction bases: 9. CDR3 residues: CASRAAGQRNQPQHF. The DNA of the CDR3 is TGTGCCAGCAGGGCGGCGGGACAGAGAAATCAGCCCCAGCATTTT.

In its sample, this clone was seen once. V gene TRBV18 combines with J gene TRBJ2-3; the match to TRBD1 covers 9 bases. J was trimmed by 6 bases and V by 3 bases; bases with no gene match: 4. CDR1 is KGHSH and CDR2 is LQKENI in the germline V gene. The CDR3 extends over 14 amino acids. CDR3 bases: TGTGCCAGCTCACCCGGGACAGGGTCGGATACGCAGTATTTT. As protein: CASSPGTGSDTQYF.

This clone appeared once. The chain employs TRBV27 and TRBJ1-6; no reliable D call. This CDR3 has 13 amino acids. Trimming cost V 3 bases and J 10 bases, with 10 bases left between them. From germline, CDR1 is MNHEY and CDR2 SMNVEV (reference sequence). DNA for the CDR3: TGTGCCAGCAGTTTGCGGGGTCCATCACCCCTCCACTTT. Protein: CASSLRGPSPLHF.

This CDR3 reads CASSTQGHRYTF. Here the CDR3 DNA reads TGTGCCAGCAGTACCCAGGGACACCGCTACACCTTC. The rearrangement links TRBV28 to TRBJ1-2; a possible D gene is TRBD1 (6 bases). The CDR3 extends over 12 amino acids. From germline, CDR1 is MDHEN and CDR2 SYDVKM. Trimming removed 5 bases from V and 9 bases from J, with 13 bases in between.

This chain uses TRBV11-2 with TRBJ2-1; the match to TRBD2 covers 8 bases. With V trimmed by 1 base and J by 9 bases, 2 bases remained unmatched. Germline loops: CDR1 SGHAT, CDR2 FQNNGV. The CDR3 has 13 residues. CDR3 in amino acids: CASSLGAGGEQFF. The CDR3 nucleotides are TGTGCCAGCAGCTTAGGGGCGGGGGGTGAGCAGTTCTTC.

This chain uses TRBV4-3 with TRBJ2-6; the match to TRBD2 covers 7 bases. After removal of 4 bases from V and 2 bases from J, the junction contained 5 bases not matched to a gene. CDR1 LGHNA and CDR2 YSLEER come from the germline V gene. The CDR3 sequence is 16 residues long. The CDR3 spells CASSPVGLAGANVLTF. CDR3 nucleotides: TGCGCCAGCAGCCCAGTCGGACTAGCTGGGGCCAACGTCCTGACTTTC.

This chain uses TRBV4-1 with TRBJ2-7, with 11 bases fitting TRBD2. In germline, CDR1 is MGHRA, CDR2 YSYEKL. With V trimmed by 1 base and J by 3 bases, 8 bases remained unmatched. The CDR3 is 17 amino acids. The CDR3 bases are TGCGCCAGCAGCCAAGCCCGTACCGGGACTAGCGGCTACGAGCAGTACTTC. Protein sequence: CASSQARTGTSGYEQYF.

The CDR3 reads CATSRRGTGHNEKLFF. DNA for the CDR3: TGTGCCACCAGCAGAAGGGGGACAGGCCATAATGAAAAACTGTTTTTT. This chain joins TRBV15 and TRBJ1-4; 8 bases map to TRBD1. The trim removed 2 bases at V and 4 bases at J, leaving 6 bases unmatched. This CDR3 spans 16 amino acids. From germline, CDR1 is LNHNV and CDR2 YYDKDF (reference sequence).

This chain links TRBV7-3 with TRBJ1-1; a possible D gene is TRBD1 (6 bases). V gave up 1 base and J gave up 6 bases, with 9 bases separating them. There are 13 residues in the CDR3. The germline V gene has CDR1 SGHTA and CDR2 FQGTGA. The chain's CDR3 is CASSLIRGSEAFF. CDR3 DNA: TGTGCCAGCAGCTTAATCAGGGGCTCTGAAGCTTTCTTT.

The rearrangement uses TRBV30 and TRBJ2-1, with 9 bases that match TRBD2. CDR1 is GTSNPN and CDR2 is SVGIG in the germline V gene (reference sequence). The CDR3 consists of 15 residues. Germline trimming cut 3 bases from V and 2 bases from J; bases unmatched to any gene: 5. The DNA for the CDR3 is TGTGCCTGGAGCAAACAGCGGGGGGCCTACAATGAGCAGTTCTTC. Translation gives CAWSKQRGAYNEQFF.

The CDR3 reads CASSAGYTGELFF. CDR3 nucleotides: TGTGCCAGCAGCGCAGGGTACACCGGGGAGCTGTTTTTT. V is TRBV3-1 (or the pseudogene TRBV3-2) and J is TRBJ2-2, with TRBD1 as a possible D gene (5 bases). The germline V gene encodes CDR1 LGHDT and CDR2 YNNKEL (reference sequence). The CDR3 is 13 amino acids. V was cut by 5 bases and J by 3 bases, with 7 bases left in between.

This clone was recorded once. V and J are TRBV29-1 and TRBJ2-1; the match to TRBD2 covers 10 bases. The CDR3 loop spans 16 amino acids. Germline CDR1 SQVTM, CDR2 ANQGSEA. V dropped 4 bases and J dropped 10; count of bases not matched to a gene: 16. CDR3 amino acids: CSVGGGASGGTKEQFF. In DNA form, the CDR3 reads TGCAGCGTTGGGGGTGGGGCTAGCGGGGGAACTAAAGAGCAGTTCTTC.

V usage is TRBV5-1 and J usage is TRBJ1-1, with D perhaps matching TRBD1 (6 bases). The CDR3 extends over 15 amino acids. V lost 4 bases to trimming and J lost 0 bases, with 13 bases between them. Germline V gives CDR1 SGHRS, CDR2 YFSETQ. The CDR3 protein is CASSPADRMNTEAFF. The CDR3, as DNA: TGCGCCAGCAGCCCAGCCGACAGGATGAACACTGAAGCTTTCTTT.

This sequence joins TRBV7-6 and TRBJ2-7; 13 bases align to TRBD2. The V gene end was trimmed by 5 bases and the J gene end by 4 bases; junction bases not matched to a gene: 5. This CDR3 is built from 15 residues. Germline lookup yields CDR1 SGHVS and CDR2 FNYEAQ. This chain's CDR3 is CASSQLAGGGYEQYF. CDR3 sequence (DNA): TGTGCCAGCAGCCAACTAGCGGGAGGGGGGTACGAGCAGTACTTC. The full variable domain, with the rest looked up from reference TRBV7-6 and TRBJ2-7, is GAGVSQSPRYKVTKRGQDVALRCDPISGHVSLYWYRQALGQGPEFLTYFNYEAQQDKSGLPNDRFSAERPEGSISTLTIQRTEQRDSAMYRCASSQLAGGGYEQYFGPGTRLTVT.